This T cell receptor beta chain appears in the sequencing data of a study of CD8 T cells in Susac syndrome. With respect to this clonotype: Its antigen is not known.

Sequencing targeted TCR beta in blood CD8+ and CD4+ T cells. General observations from the study: It was acknowledged by the study that relatively few individuals were included in its TCR sequencing and HLA analysis.

RNA, at 0.5 to 1 ug, was reverse transcribed with random hexamers. By means of immunoSEQ multiplex PCR, TCR beta CDR3 spanning 54 Vbeta and 13 Jbeta underwent amplification. TCRdb called the immunoSEQ multiplex PCR reads again in MiXCR, with one record for every CDR3 protein. Here the sample spans approximately 280,000 distinct CDR3 sequences, roughly 81% being singletons. Germline values: CDR1 SGHTA, CDR2 FQGTGA. The CDR3 consists of 16 residues. Trimming removed 6 bases at V and 0 bases at J, with 15 bases between. This TCR was recovered from a human donor with multiple sclerosis. Material: CD8+ T cells from PBMCs. V usage is TRBV7-3 and J usage is TRBJ1-3; maybe TRBD1 (5 bases). CDR3 region: CASSLLGRGSGNTIYF. The CDR3 DNA reads as TGTGCCAGCAGTTTGCTTGGTAGGGGCTCTGGAAACACCATATATTTT. The full variable domain, completed using reference TRBV7-3 and TRBJ1-3, is GAGVSQTPSNKVTEKGKYVELRCDPISGHTALYWYRQSLGQGPEFLIYFQGTGAADDSGLPNDRFFAVRPEGSVSTLKIQRTERGDSAVYLCASSLLGRGSGNTIYFGEGSWLTVV.